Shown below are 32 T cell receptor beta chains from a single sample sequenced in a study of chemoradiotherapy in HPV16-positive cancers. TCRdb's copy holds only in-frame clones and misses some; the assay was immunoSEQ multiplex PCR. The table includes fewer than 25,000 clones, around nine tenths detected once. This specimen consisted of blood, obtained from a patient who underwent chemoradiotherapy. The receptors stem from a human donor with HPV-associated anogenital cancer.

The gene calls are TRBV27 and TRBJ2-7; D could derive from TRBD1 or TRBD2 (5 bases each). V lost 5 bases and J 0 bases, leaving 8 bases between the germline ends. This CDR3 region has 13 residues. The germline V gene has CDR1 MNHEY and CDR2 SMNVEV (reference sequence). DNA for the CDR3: TGTGCCAGCAGTGGGGGAATCTCCTACGAGCAGTACTTC. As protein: CASSGGISYEQYF.

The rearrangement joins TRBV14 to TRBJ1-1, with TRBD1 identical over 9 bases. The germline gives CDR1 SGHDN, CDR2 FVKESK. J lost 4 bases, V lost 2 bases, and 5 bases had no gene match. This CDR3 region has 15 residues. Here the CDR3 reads CASSQWTGVGTEAFF. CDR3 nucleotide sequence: TGTGCCAGCAGCCAATGGACAGGGGTGGGCACTGAAGCTTTCTTT.

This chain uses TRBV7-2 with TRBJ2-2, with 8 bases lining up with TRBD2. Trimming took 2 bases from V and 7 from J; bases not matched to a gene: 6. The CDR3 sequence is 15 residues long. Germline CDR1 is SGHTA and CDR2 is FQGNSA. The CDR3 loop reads CASSLSGSTVGELFF. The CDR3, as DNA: TGTGCCAGCAGCTTAAGCGGGAGTACGGTCGGGGAGCTGTTTTTT.

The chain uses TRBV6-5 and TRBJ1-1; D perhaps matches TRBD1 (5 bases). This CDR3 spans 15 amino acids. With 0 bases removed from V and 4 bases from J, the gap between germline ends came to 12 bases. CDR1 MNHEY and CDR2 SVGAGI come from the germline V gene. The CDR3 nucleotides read TGTGCCAGCAGTTACTCGACAGCCTTCGGCACTGAAGCTTTCTTT. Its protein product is CASSYSTAFGTEAFF.

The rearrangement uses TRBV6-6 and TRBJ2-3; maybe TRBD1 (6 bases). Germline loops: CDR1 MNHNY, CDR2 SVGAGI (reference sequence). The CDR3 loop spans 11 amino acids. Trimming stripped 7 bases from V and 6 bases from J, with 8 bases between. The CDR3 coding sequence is TGTGCCAGCAAAAGGGGGGATACGCAGTATTTT. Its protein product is CASKRGDTQYF.

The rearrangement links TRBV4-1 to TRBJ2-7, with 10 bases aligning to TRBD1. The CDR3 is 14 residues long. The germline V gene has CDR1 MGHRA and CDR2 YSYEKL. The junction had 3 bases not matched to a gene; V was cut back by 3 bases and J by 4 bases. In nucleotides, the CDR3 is TGCGCCAGCAGCCAGCCGGGACAGGGGTACGAGCAGTACTTC. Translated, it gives CASSQPGQGYEQYF.

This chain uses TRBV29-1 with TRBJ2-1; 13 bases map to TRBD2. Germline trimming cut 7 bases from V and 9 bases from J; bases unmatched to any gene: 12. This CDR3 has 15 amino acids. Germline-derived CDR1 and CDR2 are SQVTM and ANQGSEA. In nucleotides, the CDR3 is TGCAGCGCTCCGGCCGAGACTAGCGGGAGGAGTGAGCAGTTCTTC. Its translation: CSAPAETSGRSEQFF.

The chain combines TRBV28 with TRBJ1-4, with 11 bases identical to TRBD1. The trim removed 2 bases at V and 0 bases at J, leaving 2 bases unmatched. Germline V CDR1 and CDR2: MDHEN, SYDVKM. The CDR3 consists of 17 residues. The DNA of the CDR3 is TGTGCCAGCAGTTTACCGGGACAGGGGGCAACTAATGAAAAACTGTTTTTT. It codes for CASSLPGQGATNEKLFF. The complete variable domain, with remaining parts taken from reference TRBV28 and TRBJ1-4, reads DVKVTQSSRYLVKRTGEKVFLECVQDMDHENMFWYRQDPGLGLRLIYFSYDVKMKEKGDIPEGYSVSREKKERFSLILESASTNQTSMYLCASSLPGQGATNEKLFFGSGTQLSVL.

DNA of the CDR3: TGTGCCAGCAGCCGGGACAGGGGATTTGGGCTTTGGGAGCAGTACTTC. Translating it yields CASSRDRGFGLWEQYF. V gene TRBV27 combines with J gene TRBJ2-7; 10 bases line up with TRBD1. Germline V gives CDR1 MNHEY, CDR2 SMNVEV (reference sequence). V gave up 6 bases and J gave up 7 bases; unmatched junction bases: 15. This CDR3 has 16 amino acids.

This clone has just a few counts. CDR3 DNA: TGCGCCAGCAGCCAAGGGAGAGCCCAGGGTTCCAGCTCACCCCTCCACTTT. Protein product: CASSQGRAQGSSSPLHF. V is TRBV4-1 and J is TRBJ1-6, with D possibly being TRBD1 (5 bases). In germline, CDR1 is MGHRA, CDR2 YSYEKL. V gave up 1 base and J gave up 10 bases, with 20 bases separating them. CDR3 length: 17 residues.

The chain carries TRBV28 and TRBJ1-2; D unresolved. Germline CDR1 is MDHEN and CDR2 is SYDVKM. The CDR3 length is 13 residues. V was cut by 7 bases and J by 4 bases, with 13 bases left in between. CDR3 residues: CASTSLPLYGYTF. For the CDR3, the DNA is TGTGCCAGCACCTCTCTCCCGCTCTATGGCTACACCTTC.

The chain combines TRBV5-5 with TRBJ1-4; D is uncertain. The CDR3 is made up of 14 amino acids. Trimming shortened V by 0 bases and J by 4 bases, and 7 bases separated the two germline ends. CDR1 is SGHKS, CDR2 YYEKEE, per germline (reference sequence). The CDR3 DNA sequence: TGTGCCAGCAGCTTGGTGGGAGGTAATGAAAAACTGTTTTTT. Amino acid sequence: CASSLVGGNEKLFF. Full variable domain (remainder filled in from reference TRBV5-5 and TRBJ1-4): DAGVTQSPTHLIKTRGQQVTLRCSPISGHKSVSWYQQVLGQGPQFIFQYYEKEERGRGNFPDRFSARQFPNYSSELNVNALLLGDSALYLCASSLVGGNEKLFFGSGTQLSVL.

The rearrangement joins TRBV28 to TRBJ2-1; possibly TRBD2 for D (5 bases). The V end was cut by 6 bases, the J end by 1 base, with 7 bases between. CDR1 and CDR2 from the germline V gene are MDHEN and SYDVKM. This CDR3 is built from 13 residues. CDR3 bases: TGTGCCAGCAGGACTATTTCCTACAATGAGCAGTTCTTC. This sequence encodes CASRTISYNEQFF. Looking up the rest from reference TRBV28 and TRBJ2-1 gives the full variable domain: DVKVTQSSRYLVKRTGEKVFLECVQDMDHENMFWYRQDPGLGLRLIYFSYDVKMKEKGDIPEGYSVSREKKERFSLILESASTNQTSMYLCASRTISYNEQFFGPGTRLTVL.

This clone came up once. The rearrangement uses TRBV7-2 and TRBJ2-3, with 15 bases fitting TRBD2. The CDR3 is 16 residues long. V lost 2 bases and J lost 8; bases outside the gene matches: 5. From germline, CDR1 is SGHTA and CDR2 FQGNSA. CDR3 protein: CASSLRGLAGGATQYF. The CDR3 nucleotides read TGTGCCAGCAGCTTAAGGGGACTAGCGGGAGGCGCTACGCAGTATTTT.

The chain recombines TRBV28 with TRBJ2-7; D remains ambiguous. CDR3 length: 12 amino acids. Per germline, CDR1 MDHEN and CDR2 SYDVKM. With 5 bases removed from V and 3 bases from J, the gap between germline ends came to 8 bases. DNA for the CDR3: TGTGCCAGCAGTCCTTACCTCTACGAGCAGTACTTC. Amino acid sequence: CASSPYLYEQYF.

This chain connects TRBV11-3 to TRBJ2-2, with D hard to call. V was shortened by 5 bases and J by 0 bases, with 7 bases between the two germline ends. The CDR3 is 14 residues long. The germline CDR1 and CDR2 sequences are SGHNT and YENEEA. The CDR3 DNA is TGTGCCAGCAGCCGCGGACCGAACACCGGGGAGCTGTTTTTT. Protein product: CASSRGPNTGELFF. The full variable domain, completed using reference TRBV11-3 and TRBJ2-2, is EAGVVQSPRYKIIEKKQPVAFWCNPISGHNTLYWYLQNLGQGPELLIRYENEEAVDDSQLPKDRFSAERLKGVDSTLKIQPAELGDSAVYLCASSRGPNTGELFFGEGSRLTVL.

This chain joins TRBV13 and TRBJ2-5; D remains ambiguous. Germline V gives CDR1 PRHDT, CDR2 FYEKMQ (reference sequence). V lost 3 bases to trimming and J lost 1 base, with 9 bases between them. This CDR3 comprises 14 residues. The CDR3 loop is CASSLRDLQETQYF. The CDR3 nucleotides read TGTGCCAGCAGCTTGAGAGACCTCCAAGAGACCCAGTACTTC.

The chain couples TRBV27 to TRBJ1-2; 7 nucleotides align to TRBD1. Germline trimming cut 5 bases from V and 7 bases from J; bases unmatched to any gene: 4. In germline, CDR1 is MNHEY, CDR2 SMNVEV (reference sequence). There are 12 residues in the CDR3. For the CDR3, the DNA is TGTGCCAGCAGTCGACAGGGTGCTGGCTACACCTTC. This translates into CASSRQGAGYTF.

CDR3 amino acids: CASSLTAPTGELFF. CDR3 coding DNA: TGTGCCAGCAGCTTAACGGCACCCACCGGGGAGCTGTTTTTT. The chain uses TRBV7-3 and TRBJ2-2; D remains unclear. The V gene's germline CDR1 is SGHTA and CDR2 FQGTGA. Trimming stripped 0 bases from V and 4 bases from J, with 6 bases between. This CDR3 comprises 14 residues.

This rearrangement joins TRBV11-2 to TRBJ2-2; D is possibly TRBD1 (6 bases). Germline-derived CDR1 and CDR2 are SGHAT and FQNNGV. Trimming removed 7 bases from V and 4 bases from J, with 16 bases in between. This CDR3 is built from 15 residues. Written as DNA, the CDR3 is TGTGCCAGCAACCTTCTTACAGGGTTCACCGGGGAGCTGTTTTTT. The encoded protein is CASNLLTGFTGELFF.

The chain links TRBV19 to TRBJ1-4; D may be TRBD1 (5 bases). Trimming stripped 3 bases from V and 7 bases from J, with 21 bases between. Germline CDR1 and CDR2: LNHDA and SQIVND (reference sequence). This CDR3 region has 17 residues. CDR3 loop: CASSMPIRQGRGEKLFF. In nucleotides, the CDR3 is TGTGCCAGTAGTATGCCCATCCGCCAGGGCAGAGGTGAAAAACTGTTTTTT. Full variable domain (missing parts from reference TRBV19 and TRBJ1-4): DGGITQSPKYLFRKEGQNVTLSCEQNLNHDAMYWYRQDPGQGLRLIYYSQIVNDFQKGDIAEGYSVSREKKESFPLTVTSAQKNPTAFYLCASSMPIRQGRGEKLFFGSGTQLSVL.

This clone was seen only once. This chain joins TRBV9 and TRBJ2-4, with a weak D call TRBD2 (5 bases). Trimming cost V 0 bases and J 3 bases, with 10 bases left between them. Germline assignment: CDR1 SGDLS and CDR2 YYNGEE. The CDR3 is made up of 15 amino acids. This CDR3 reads CASSVGGDYKNIQYF. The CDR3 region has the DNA TGTGCCAGCAGCGTAGGAGGAGACTACAAAAACATTCAGTACTTC.

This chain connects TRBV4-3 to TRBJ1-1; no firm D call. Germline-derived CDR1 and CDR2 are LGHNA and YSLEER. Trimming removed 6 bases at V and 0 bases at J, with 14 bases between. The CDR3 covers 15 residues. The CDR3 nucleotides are TGCGCCAGCAGAAAACAGTCCACTATGAACACTGAAGCTTTCTTT. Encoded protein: CASRKQSTMNTEAFF.

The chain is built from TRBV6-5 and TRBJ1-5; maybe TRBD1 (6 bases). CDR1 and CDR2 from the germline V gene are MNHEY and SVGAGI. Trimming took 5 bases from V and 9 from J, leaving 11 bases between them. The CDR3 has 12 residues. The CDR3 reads CASSGIGGPQHF. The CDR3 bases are TGTGCCAGCAGTGGGATAGGGGGGCCCCAGCATTTT.

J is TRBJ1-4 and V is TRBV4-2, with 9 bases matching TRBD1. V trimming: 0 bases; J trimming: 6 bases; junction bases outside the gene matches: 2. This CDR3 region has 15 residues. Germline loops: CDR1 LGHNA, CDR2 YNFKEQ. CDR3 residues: CASSQERQGDEKLFF. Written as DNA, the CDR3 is TGTGCCAGCAGCCAAGAGAGACAGGGGGATGAAAAACTGTTTTTT.

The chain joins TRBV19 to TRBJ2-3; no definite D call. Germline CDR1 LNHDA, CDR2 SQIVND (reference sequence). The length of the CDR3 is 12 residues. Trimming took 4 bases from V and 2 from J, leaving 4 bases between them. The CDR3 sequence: CASSTVTDTQYF. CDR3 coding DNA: TGTGCCAGTAGTACAGTCACAGATACGCAGTATTTT.

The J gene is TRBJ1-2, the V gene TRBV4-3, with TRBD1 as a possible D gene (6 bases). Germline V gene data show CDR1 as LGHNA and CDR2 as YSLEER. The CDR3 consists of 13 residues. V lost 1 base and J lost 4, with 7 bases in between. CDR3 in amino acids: CASSQVQGYGYTF. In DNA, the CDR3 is TGCGCCAGCAGCCAAGTACAGGGCTATGGCTACACCTTC.

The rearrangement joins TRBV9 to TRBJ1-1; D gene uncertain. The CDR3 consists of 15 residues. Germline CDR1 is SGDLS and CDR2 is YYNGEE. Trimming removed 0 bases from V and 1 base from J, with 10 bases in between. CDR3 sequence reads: CASSVDPGRNTEAFF. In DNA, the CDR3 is TGTGCCAGCAGCGTAGACCCTGGAAGGAACACTGAAGCTTTCTTT.

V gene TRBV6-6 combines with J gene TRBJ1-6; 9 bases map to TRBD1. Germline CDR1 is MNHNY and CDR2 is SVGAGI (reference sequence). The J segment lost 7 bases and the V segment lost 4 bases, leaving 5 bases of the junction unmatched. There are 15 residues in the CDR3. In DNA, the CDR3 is TGTGCCAGCAGTTTACGACAGGGGGAAAATTCACCCCTCCACTTT. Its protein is CASSLRQGENSPLHF.

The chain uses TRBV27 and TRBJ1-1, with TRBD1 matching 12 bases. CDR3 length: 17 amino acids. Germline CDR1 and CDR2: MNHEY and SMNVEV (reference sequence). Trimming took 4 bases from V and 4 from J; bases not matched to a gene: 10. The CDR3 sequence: CASSYLGTGGSRTEAFF. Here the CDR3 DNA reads TGTGCCAGCAGTTACCTCGGGACAGGGGGCTCGCGCACTGAAGCTTTCTTT.

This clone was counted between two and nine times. CDR3 DNA sequence: TGTGCCAGTAGCTCCCCGGGACAGTCAACGTCTGGAAACACCATATATTTT. This sequence encodes CASSSPGQSTSGNTIYF. The rearrangement uses TRBV19 and TRBJ1-3, with 7 bases lining up with TRBD1. Trimming cost V 6 bases and J 1 base; bases outside gene matches: 12. CDR3 length: 17 amino acids. The germline V gene encodes CDR1 LNHDA and CDR2 SQIVND (reference sequence).

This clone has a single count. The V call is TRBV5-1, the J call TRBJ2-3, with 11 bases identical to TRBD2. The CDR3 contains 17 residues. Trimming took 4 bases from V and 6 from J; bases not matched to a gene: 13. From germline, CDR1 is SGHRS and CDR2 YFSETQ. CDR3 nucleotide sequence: TGCGCCAGCAGCCCCAGGAAAGGTAGCGGGGGGGCCGATACGCAGTATTTT. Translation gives CASSPRKGSGGADTQYF.